This passage covers 8 T cell receptor beta chains from one sample sequenced in a study of blood T cell repertoires in COVID-19. Sequencing was performed with immunoSEQ multiplex PCR; in TCRdb, only in-frame clones are kept and a portion is missing. In the table there are over 200,000 clones, around nine tenths of which are singletons. Sequencing was done on a sample of PBMCs or T cells enriched from blood (not recorded which). The receptors here all came from a man aged 25-40 years who had recovered from COVID-19.

The J gene is TRBJ1-5, the V gene TRBV2, with D possibly TRBD1 on 5 matching bases. V dropped 3 bases and J dropped 0 bases, with 9 bases sitting between them. CDR3 size: 15 residues. CDR1 and CDR2 (germline): SNHLY, FYNNEI. The CDR3: CASSEQGYSNQPQHF. In DNA form, the CDR3 reads TGTGCCAGCAGTGAGCAGGGATATAGCAATCAGCCCCAGCATTTT.

J is TRBJ1-1 and V is TRBV5-1; D is undetermined. The ends were cut back, 4 bases at V and 0 bases at J, with 10 bases in the middle. The CDR3 sequence is 14 residues long. The germline gives CDR1 SGHRS, CDR2 YFSETQ. CDR3 in amino acids: CASSESTVNTEAFF. Written as DNA, the CDR3 is TGCGCCAGCAGCGAGTCAACAGTGAACACTGAAGCTTTCTTT.

V is TRBV19 and J is TRBJ1-1; maybe TRBD1 (5 bases). The CDR3 totals 16 residues. Germline V gene sequence: CDR1 LNHDA, CDR2 SQIVND (reference sequence). Trimming removed 0 bases from V and 3 bases from J, with 14 bases in between. This CDR3 reads CASSIDPGTSYTEAFF. The CDR3 DNA reads TGTGCCAGTAGTATAGATCCGGGGACTAGCTACACTGAAGCTTTCTTT.

This chain uses TRBV19 with TRBJ2-4; D is perhaps TRBD1 (6 bases). Deletions cut 4 bases from V and 0 bases from J, with 13 bases between. Germline V CDR1 and CDR2: LNHDA, SQIVND (reference sequence). The CDR3 has 16 residues. This chain's CDR3 is CASSKGTPLAKNIQYF. The CDR3 region has the DNA TGTGCCAGTAGTAAAGGGACACCGCTAGCCAAAAACATTCAGTACTTC.

The chain couples TRBV19 to TRBJ2-5; the match to TRBD2 covers 11 bases. The CDR3 length is 13 residues. Germline loops: CDR1 LNHDA, CDR2 SQIVND (reference sequence). With 8 bases clipped from V and 14 bases from J, the junction kept 13 bases outside the gene matches. In DNA form, the CDR3 reads TGTGCCAGTGGATCGACCGCAGGGACTAGCGGATACTTC. Translating gives CASGSTAGTSGYF.

This clone was seen a few times. This chain connects TRBV6-5 to TRBJ1-1, with no clear D. The ends were cut back, 0 bases at V and 7 bases at J, with 9 bases in the middle. The CDR3 runs 13 residues. Looked up from germline, CDR1 is MNHEY and CDR2 is SVGAGI. The CDR3 sequence is CASSYSGMGEAFF. DNA for the CDR3: TGTGCCAGCAGTTACTCGGGCATGGGTGAAGCTTTCTTT.

The DNA for the CDR3 is TGTGCCAGCAGCCAACACGCTATATCAGCGGGTAACTATGGCTACACCTTC. Protein: CASSQHAISAGNYGYTF. The J gene is TRBJ1-2, the V gene TRBV3-1 (or the pseudogene TRBV3-2); D remains ambiguous. Trimming took off 2 bases at V and 1 base at J, with 17 bases between the two ends. In germline, CDR1 is LGHDT, CDR2 YNNKEL (reference sequence). The CDR3 contains 17 residues.

The V and J genes are TRBV7-3 and TRBJ2-3, with D perhaps TRBD1 (6 bases). Germline V gene sequence: CDR1 SGHTA, CDR2 FQGTGA. V lost 5 bases, J lost 3 bases, and 15 bases lay in between. This CDR3 has 15 amino acids. CDR3 nucleotides: TGTGCCAGCAGCCCCACAGGGAAGGGGACAGATACGCAGTATTTT. Translating it yields CASSPTGKGTDTQYF.